One and the same sample provided the 24 T cell receptor beta chains below, sequenced in a study of PD-1 blockade in classical Hodgkin lymphoma. All trial patients relapsed after autologous stem cell transplantation. Sequencing used immunoSEQ multiplex PCR; TCRdb keeps in-frame clones, though not all of them. The data show about 53,000 clones, 65% to 85% seen once. The sample in question was peripheral blood mononuclear cells (PBMCs), obtained at baseline. These receptor sequences come from a human donor with classical Hodgkin lymphoma.

This chain uses TRBV30 with TRBJ2-2; D gene ambiguous. V lost 0 bases to trimming and J lost 3 bases, with 2 bases between them. The germline V gene has CDR1 GTSNPN and CDR2 SVGIG (reference sequence). There are 12 residues in the CDR3. CDR3 DNA: TGTGCCTGGAGTGTATACACCGGGGAGCTGTTTTTT. It translates to CAWSVYTGELFF.

V gene TRBV19 combines with J gene TRBJ1-5, with unresolved D. The V gene lost 3 bases and the J gene lost 0 bases, with 9 bases spanning the gap. Germline assignment: CDR1 LNHDA and CDR2 SQIVND (reference sequence). This CDR3 is built from 15 residues. Here the CDR3 DNA reads TGTGCCAGTAGTATGGACGAATATAGCAATCAGCCCCAGCATTTT. Protein sequence: CASSMDEYSNQPQHF.

This chain joins TRBV7-2 and TRBJ2-7; TRBD1 agrees at 8 bases. CDR1 is SGHTA, CDR2 FQGNSA, per germline. CDR3 size: 13 residues. Unmatched junction bases numbered 1, after V lost 4 bases and J lost 2 bases. The CDR3 is CASSWDRTYEQYF. CDR3 coding DNA: TGTGCCAGCAGCTGGGACAGGACCTACGAGCAGTACTTC.

J is TRBJ1-5 and V is TRBV2, with 7 positions matching TRBD1. Losses at the gene ends were 5 bases for V and 2 bases for J; bases not matched to a gene: 9. Germline V gene lookup returns CDR1 SNHLY and CDR2 FYNNEI. The CDR3 is made up of 16 amino acids. The CDR3 is CASSLIQGRGNQPQHF. DNA of the CDR3: TGTGCCAGCAGTCTTATACAGGGGAGAGGCAATCAGCCCCAGCATTTT.

The J gene is TRBJ1-2, the V gene TRBV27, with TRBD1 identical over 7 bases. CDR1 MNHEY and CDR2 SMNVEV come from the germline V gene (reference sequence). The CDR3 extends over 15 amino acids. The trim removed 5 bases at V and 2 bases at J, leaving 8 bases unmatched. The CDR3 loop reads CASSPRDRPNYGYTF. In DNA, the CDR3 is TGTGCCAGCAGTCCGCGGGACAGACCCAACTATGGCTACACCTTC.

This clone was seen a few times. The chain combines TRBV11-1 with TRBJ2-5; maybe TRBD2 (5 bases). The length of the CDR3 is 15 residues. Germline assignment: CDR1 SGHAT and CDR2 FQDESV (reference sequence). The ends were cut back, 5 bases at V and 5 bases at J, with 18 bases in the middle. CDR3 loop: CASSPIGRARETQYF. As DNA, the CDR3 is TGTGCCAGCAGCCCGATCGGGCGGGCCAGGGAGACCCAGTACTTC.

The table lists this clone with a count of one. V is TRBV6-5 and J is TRBJ1-2, with 8 bases fitting TRBD1. Germline V CDR1 and CDR2: MNHEY, SVGAGI. The CDR3 is made up of 14 amino acids. J lost 4 bases, V lost 5 bases, and 6 bases had no gene match. CDR3 sequence reads: CASSEDRAPYGYTF. In DNA form, the CDR3 reads TGTGCCAGCAGTGAGGACAGGGCCCCCTATGGCTACACCTTC.

The chain joins TRBV9 to TRBJ2-1; no definite D call. Germline CDR1 SGDLS, CDR2 YYNGEE. The ends were cut back, 3 bases at V and 8 bases at J, with 18 bases in the middle. The CDR3 is 15 amino acids. The CDR3 DNA is TGTGCCAGCAGCGCCCGCCCCTATTCGTCCGATGAGCAGTTCTTC. Translating it yields CASSARPYSSDEQFF.

The chain has TRBV29-1 and TRBJ1-5, with D perhaps TRBD1 (5 bases). This CDR3 is 10 amino acids long. Germline V gene data show CDR1 as SQVTM and CDR2 as ANQGSEA. The V and J ends lost 6 bases and 14 bases respectively, with 14 bases between them. In DNA form, the CDR3 reads TGCAGCGTCCTAGAACAGGTGAAGCATTTT. It codes for CSVLEQVKHF.

This clone was observed a handful of times. The V gene is TRBV30, the J gene TRBJ1-1; no clear D. This CDR3 comprises 11 residues. V was trimmed by 3 bases and J by 3 bases, leaving 5 bases between them. Per the germline V gene, CDR1 is GTSNPN and CDR2 is SVGIG (reference sequence). The CDR3 nucleotides are TGTGCCTGGAGCGGAGACACTGAAGCTTTCTTT. Translation: CAWSGDTEAFF.

This sequence joins TRBV5-1 and TRBJ2-1; D is unresolved. The CDR3 sequence is 13 residues long. Germline CDR1 SGHRS, CDR2 YFSETQ. The V end lost 0 bases, the J end lost 0 bases, and 1 base lay between the germline ends. CDR3 bases: TGCGCCAGCAGCTTGGACTCCTACAATGAGCAGTTCTTC. This sequence encodes CASSLDSYNEQFF.

This chain uses TRBV2 with TRBJ1-1; D is unresolved. This CDR3 comprises 11 residues. Trimming shortened V by 6 bases and J by 9 bases, and 11 bases separated the two germline ends. Germline-derived CDR1 and CDR2 are SNHLY and FYNNEI. The CDR3 sequence is CASSLGEKAFF. The CDR3 nucleotides are TGTGCCAGCAGCCTTGGGGAAAAAGCTTTCTTT.

This rearrangement joins TRBV7-9 to TRBJ1-2; D call uncertain. Per the germline V gene, CDR1 is SEHNR and CDR2 is FQNEAQ (reference sequence). The CDR3 loop spans 13 amino acids. The ends were cut back, 5 bases at V and 4 bases at J, with 11 bases in the middle. The CDR3 reads CASSPTVSYGYTF. The DNA of the CDR3 is TGTGCCAGCAGCCCCACAGTGTCCTATGGCTACACCTTC.

This clone was recorded at least ten times. The chain has TRBV7-9 and TRBJ2-3; TRBD2 matches 12 bases. V gave up 4 bases and J gave up 2 bases; unmatched junction bases: 4. Per the germline V gene, CDR1 is SEHNR and CDR2 is FQNEAQ (reference sequence). The CDR3 extends over 16 amino acids. CDR3 protein: CASSSGLAGSTDTQYF. As DNA, the CDR3 is TGTGCCAGCAGCTCTGGACTAGCGGGGTCCACAGATACGCAGTATTTT. The full variable domain, in which reference TRBV7-9 and TRBJ2-3 provide the parts outside the CDR3, is DTGVSQNPRHKITKRGQNVTFRCDPISEHNRLYWYRQTLGQGPEFLTYFQNEAQLEKSRLLSDRFSAERPKGSFSTLEIQRTEQGDSAMYLCASSSGLAGSTDTQYFGPGTRLTVL.

This clone was recorded only once. The CDR3 nucleotides read TGTGCCATCAGTGAGACTACAGCCTACGAGCAGTACTTC. Translated: CAISETTAYEQYF. V is TRBV10-3 and J is TRBJ2-7; D ambiguous. V was cut by 2 bases and J by 2 bases, with 7 bases left in between. The CDR3 sequence is 13 residues long. Germline V gene lookup returns CDR1 ENHRY and CDR2 SYGVKD.

This CDR3 reads CASSSHRGRLDTEAFF. The CDR3 DNA follows: TGTGCCAGCAGCTCTCACAGGGGCCGGTTGGACACTGAAGCTTTCTTT. V usage is TRBV11-2 and J usage is TRBJ1-1; 7 bases line up with TRBD1. Germline V gene lookup returns CDR1 SGHAT and CDR2 FQNNGV. The CDR3 loop spans 16 amino acids. Trimming at V came to 4 bases and at J to 3 bases, leaving 11 bases not matched to a gene.

This chain links TRBV10-2 with TRBJ2-7; no reliable D call. V was shortened by 7 bases and J by 5 bases, with 9 bases between the two germline ends. Germline lookup yields CDR1 WSHSY and CDR2 SAAADI. The length of the CDR3 is 11 residues. CDR3: CASMVRNEQYV. CDR3 coding DNA: TGCGCCAGCATGGTCCGGAACGAGCAGTACGTC.

The J gene is TRBJ2-2, the V gene TRBV6-4; a possible D gene is TRBD1 (6 bases). This CDR3 has 15 amino acids. Trimming stripped 3 bases from V and 0 bases from J, with 8 bases between. The germline gives CDR1 MRHNA, CDR2 SNTAGT. This CDR3 reads CASSEQGPNTGELFF. The CDR3 region has the DNA TGTGCCAGCAGTGAACAGGGCCCGAACACCGGGGAGCTGTTTTTT.

This sequence joins TRBV27 and TRBJ2-1, with 9 bases matching TRBD1. The CDR3 is made up of 16 amino acids. Germline CDR1 reads MNHEY; CDR2 reads SMNVEV (reference sequence). V was clipped by 6 bases and J by 7 bases; unmatched bases: 13. CDR3 bases: TGTGCCAGCAGGAGCACCCCGGGACAGGGAGGGAATGAGCAGTTCTTC. Translated: CASRSTPGQGGNEQFF.

The V and J genes are TRBV19 and TRBJ2-2; TRBD1 might be the D (6 bases). Trimming removed 3 bases at V and 0 bases at J, with 14 bases between. The germline V gene encodes CDR1 LNHDA and CDR2 SQIVND (reference sequence). The CDR3 extends over 17 amino acids. The CDR3 protein is CASSMVKGDTNTGELFF. The CDR3 DNA reads as TGTGCCAGTAGTATGGTAAAAGGGGACACGAACACCGGGGAGCTGTTTTTT.

This clone showed up just a few times. CDR3 sequence reads: CASSLKRENTDTQYF. CDR3 in DNA: TGTGCCAGCAGCTTAAAGCGGGAGAACACAGATACGCAGTATTTT. This sequence joins TRBV7-8 and TRBJ2-3, with TRBD2 matching over 8 bases. The CDR3 runs 15 residues. The germline V gene encodes CDR1 SGHVS and CDR2 FQNEAQ. V shed 2 bases and J 2 bases; nucleotides not matched to a gene: 3.

This sequence joins TRBV7-9 and TRBJ1-1, with no clear D. This CDR3 has 14 amino acids. CDR1 and CDR2 (germline): SEHNR, FQNEAQ (reference sequence). Trimming pared 1 base from V and 5 bases from J, leaving 11 bases between. The CDR3 coding sequence is TGTGCCAGCAGCTTAGGCCAGAGTAGGACTGAAGCTTTCTTT. Translating it yields CASSLGQSRTEAFF.

The rearrangement links TRBV10-3 to TRBJ2-1; D perhaps matches TRBD2 (6 bases). The CDR3 covers 16 residues. Germline V gene lookup returns CDR1 ENHRY and CDR2 SYGVKD. Trimming shortened V by 2 bases and J by 2 bases, and 13 bases separated the two germline ends. CDR3 DNA: TGTGCCATCAGTGAGACCCCGGGACTCCCCTACAATGAGCAGTTCTTC. Translating gives CAISETPGLPYNEQFF.

The J gene is TRBJ1-2, the V gene TRBV10-3, with D possibly TRBD1 on 5 matching bases. The CDR3 is 16 amino acids. The germline V and J ends were trimmed by 4 bases and 8 bases, with 23 bases remaining between them. Germline V lookup: CDR1 ENHRY, CDR2 SYGVKD. The CDR3 loop is CAISGNPGLQGGGYTF. The CDR3 bases are TGTGCCATCAGTGGGAATCCCGGGCTCCAGGGCGGAGGCTACACCTTC.